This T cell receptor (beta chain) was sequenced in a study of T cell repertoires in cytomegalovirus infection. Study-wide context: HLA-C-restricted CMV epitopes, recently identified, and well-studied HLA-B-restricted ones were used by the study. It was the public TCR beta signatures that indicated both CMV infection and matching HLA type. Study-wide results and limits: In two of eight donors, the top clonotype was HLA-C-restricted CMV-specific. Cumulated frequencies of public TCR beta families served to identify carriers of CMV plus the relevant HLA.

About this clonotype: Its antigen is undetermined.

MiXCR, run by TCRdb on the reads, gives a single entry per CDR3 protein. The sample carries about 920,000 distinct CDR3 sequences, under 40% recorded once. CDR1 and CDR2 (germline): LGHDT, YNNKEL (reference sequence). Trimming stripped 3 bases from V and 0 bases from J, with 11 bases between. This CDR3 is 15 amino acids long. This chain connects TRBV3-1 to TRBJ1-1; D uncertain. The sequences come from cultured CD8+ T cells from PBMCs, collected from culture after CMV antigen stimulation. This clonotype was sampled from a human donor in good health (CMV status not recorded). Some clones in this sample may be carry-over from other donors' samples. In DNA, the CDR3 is TGTGCCAGCAGCCAGGGTCCTATTATGAACACTGAAGCTTTCTTT. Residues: CASSQGPIMNTEAFF.